The 19 T cell receptor beta chains listed next were all sequenced from one sample in a study of monozygotic twins with inflammatory bowel disease. Following a re-call of the 5' RACE reads, TCRdb has one entry per CDR3 protein and lacks DNA. Its table lists about 380,000 distinct CDR3 sequences. The material sequenced was blood. The receptors originated from a human donor with ulcerative colitis or Crohn's disease, or a healthy co-twin of an affected twin (not recorded which).

The genes are TRBV6-2 or TRBV6-3 and TRBJ2-1; the TCRdb call, TRBD1, lacks DNA for checking. Germline assignment: CDR1 MNHEY and CDR2 SVGEGT. This CDR3 has 14 amino acids. CDR3 sequence reads: CASKGTGVLSEQFF.

The V and J genes are TRBV11-2 and TRBJ2-7; as DNA is missing, the TRBD1 call by TCRdb cannot be tested. Germline V CDR1 and CDR2: SGHAT, FQNNGV. The CDR3 has 14 amino acids. CDR3 residues: CASSLARGPYEQYF. Full variable domain (rest looked up from reference TRBV11-2 and TRBJ2-7): EAGVAQSPRYKIIEKRQSVAFWCNPISGHATLYWYQQILGQGPKLLIQFQNNGVVDDSQLPKDRFSAERLKGVDSTLKIQPAKLEDSAVYLCASSLARGPYEQYFGPGTRLTVT.

This chain uses TRBV6-2 or TRBV6-3 with TRBJ2-2. Germline V gene lookup returns CDR1 MNHEY and CDR2 SVGEGT. This CDR3 comprises 18 residues. CDR3 residues: CASSYEILAGENTGELFF.

The chain carries TRBV7-9 and TRBJ1-6. Germline-derived CDR1 and CDR2 are SEHNR and FQNEAQ (reference sequence). The CDR3 loop spans 17 amino acids. Here the CDR3 reads CASSSTAGSSYNSPLHF. Combining the CDR3 with reference TRBV7-9 and TRBJ1-6 gives the whole variable domain DTGVSQNPRHKITKRGQNVTFRCDPISEHNRLYWYRQTLGQGPEFLTYFQNEAQLEKSRLLSDRFSAERPKGSFSTLEIQRTEQGDSAMYLCASSSTAGSSYNSPLHFGNGTRLTVT.

CDR3 in amino acids: CASSLFVGEPDEQYF. This rearrangement joins TRBV12-3 or TRBV12-4 to TRBJ2-7; as DNA is missing, the TRBD1 call by TCRdb cannot be tested. The CDR3 runs to 15 residues.

The chain carries TRBV12-3 or TRBV12-4 and TRBJ1-2. The length of the CDR3 is 11 residues. CDR3 protein: CASSPGSGYTF.

The chain recombines TRBV11-2 with TRBJ2-2. Germline values: CDR1 SGHAT, CDR2 FQNNGV. This CDR3 spans 15 amino acids. This CDR3 reads CASSLLRTNTGELFF.

The rearrangement joins TRBV4-3 to TRBJ2-3; the D call from TCRdb, TRBD1, cannot be confirmed without DNA. Germline lookup yields CDR1 LGHNA and CDR2 YSLEER. This CDR3 comprises 16 residues. This CDR3 is CASSQEGGGRGDTQYF.

The rearrangement links TRBV4-3 to TRBJ2-7; TCRdb's D call of TRBD1 is untestable without DNA. Germline CDR1 is LGHNA and CDR2 is YSLEER. The CDR3 has 17 amino acids. The CDR3 protein is CASSQESGQGLSYEQYF.

The chain combines TRBV10-3 with TRBJ2-3; the TCRdb call, TRBD1, lacks DNA for checking. The V gene's germline CDR1 is ENHRY and CDR2 SYGVKD. The length of the CDR3 is 15 residues. The CDR3 sequence is CAISERTGIGDTQYF.

This chain connects TRBV2 to TRBJ2-1; TCRdb calls TRBD1, which cannot be checked without DNA. Germline CDR1 and CDR2: SNHLY and FYNNEI. The CDR3 runs 14 residues. The CDR3: CASSRERGHNEQFF.

V usage is TRBV5-6 and J usage is TRBJ2-7. This CDR3 has 13 residues. Germline-derived CDR1 and CDR2 are SGHDT and YYEEEE. The CDR3 region is CASSPLGPYEQYF.

V and J are TRBV7-2 and TRBJ2-2; TCRdb indicates TRBD1, and absent DNA this call remains unverified. CDR3 size: 13 residues. Germline lookup yields CDR1 SGHTA and CDR2 FQGNSA. CDR3 amino acids: CASRQGNTGELFF.

V usage is TRBV19 and J usage is TRBJ2-1. This CDR3 is 15 amino acids long. CDR1 and CDR2 (germline): LNHDA, SQIVND (reference sequence). CDR3 amino acids: CASSIKPSSYNEQFF. Together with reference TRBV19 and TRBJ2-1, the CDR3 gives the full variable domain: DGGITQSPKYLFRKEGQNVTLSCEQNLNHDAMYWYRQDPGQGLRLIYYSQIVNDFQKGDIAEGYSVSREKKESFPLTVTSAQKNPTAFYLCASSIKPSSYNEQFFGPGTRLTVL.

The chain joins TRBV20-1 to TRBJ1-1. This CDR3 is 12 amino acids long. Germline CDR1 DFQATT, CDR2 SNEGSKA (reference sequence). This CDR3 is CSARDLDTEAFF.

This chain links TRBV7-9 with TRBJ1-4; checking the TCRdb D call of TRBD1 is not possible without DNA. The germline V gene encodes CDR1 SEHNR and CDR2 FQNEAQ (reference sequence). The CDR3 spans 15 residues. CDR3 region: CASSLGGQFNEKLFF. Looking up the rest from reference TRBV7-9 and TRBJ1-4 gives the full variable domain: DTGVSQNPRHKITKRGQNVTFRCDPISEHNRLYWYRQTLGQGPEFLTYFQNEAQLEKSRLLSDRFSAERPKGSFSTLEIQRTEQGDSAMYLCASSLGGQFNEKLFFGSGTQLSVL.

The V gene is TRBV20-1, the J gene TRBJ2-4. Germline V gene lookup returns CDR1 DFQATT and CDR2 SNEGSKA (reference sequence). This CDR3 comprises 14 residues. The CDR3 protein is CSARKGLAKNIQYF.

The rearrangement links TRBV30 to TRBJ2-7; TCRdb lists TRBD1, though no DNA is available to test this call. This CDR3 has 14 residues. Per germline, CDR1 GTSNPN and CDR2 SVGIG (reference sequence). The CDR3 sequence: CAWGVPWGGKEQYF.

The V and J genes are TRBV12-3 or TRBV12-4 and TRBJ1-5. The length of the CDR3 is 12 residues. The CDR3 sequence: CASSLKAQPQHF.